The clone carrying this TCR beta chain has at least ten counts. Antigen specificity is unknown. This CDR3 comprises 13 residues. Germline V gene lookup returns CDR1 MNHEY and CDR2 SMNVEV (reference sequence). The V gene lost 2 bases and the J gene lost 2 bases, with 7 bases spanning the gap. This record comes from a study of early T cells in non-severe SARS-CoV-2 infection. Study observations and caveats: Comparison of clonotypes with VDJdb favored anti-spike CD8 responses while missing private and CD4 specificities.

Each cDNA molecule carried a unique molecular identifier. TCRdb passed the 5' RACE reads through MiXCR, listing each CDR3 protein once. The sample lists some 35,000 distinct CDR3 sequences; 3% to 4.5% were seen once. This sequence joins TRBV27 and TRBJ2-7; a weak D match, TRBD1 (5 bases). The sequencing sample was made of whole blood. The TCR sequence derives from an adult who was a healthcare worker with PCR-confirmed SARS-CoV-2 infection or an uninfected control (not recorded which). In nucleotides, the CDR3 is TGTGCCAGCAGTTTACAGGGCACCTACGAGCAGTACTTC. Its translation: CASSLQGTYEQYF.